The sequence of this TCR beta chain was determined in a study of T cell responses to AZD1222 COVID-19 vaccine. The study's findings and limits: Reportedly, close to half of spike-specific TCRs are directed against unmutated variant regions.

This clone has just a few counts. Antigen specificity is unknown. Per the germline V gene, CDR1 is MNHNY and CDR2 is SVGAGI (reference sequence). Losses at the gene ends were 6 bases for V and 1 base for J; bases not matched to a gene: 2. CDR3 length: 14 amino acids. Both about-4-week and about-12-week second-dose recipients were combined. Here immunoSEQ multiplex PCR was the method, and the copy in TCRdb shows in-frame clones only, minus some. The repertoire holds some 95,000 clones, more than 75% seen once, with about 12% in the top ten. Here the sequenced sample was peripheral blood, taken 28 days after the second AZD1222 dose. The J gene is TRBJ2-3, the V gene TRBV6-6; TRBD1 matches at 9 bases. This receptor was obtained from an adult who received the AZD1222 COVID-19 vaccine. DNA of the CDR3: TGTGCCAGCAGGGACAGGGGTGGCACAGATACGCAGTATTTT. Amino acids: CASRDRGGTDTQYF.